The rows below give T cell receptor beta chains drawn from one sample of a study of shared clonotypes between healthy human individuals. TCRdb keeps only in-frame clones here, not all; method: immunoSEQ multiplex PCR. The sample includes some 600,000 clones, around 96% of them seen just once. The source material was naive CD8+ T cells sorted from blood. Receptors originate from a woman aged 25 to 45 in good health. CDR3s include the opening cysteine and the closing phenylalanine or tryptophan. D genes are given only for firm matches. Some rows mark clone size as missing; the rest say once, few, many or name a class of expanded clone.

D	V	size	J	DNA	CDR3
TRBD2	TRBV14	-	TRBJ2-1	TGTGCCAGCAGCCAAGATTACATCGGCGGGAGGGGCTCCTACAATGAGCAGTTCTTC	CASSQDYIGGRGSYNEQFF
-	TRBV7-8	-	TRBJ2-1	TGTGCCAGCAGCTTCCTCCCGGGAGTCAATGAGCAGTTCTTC	CASSFLPGVNEQFF
-	TRBV6-4	once	TRBJ1-5	TGTGCCAGCAGTGCGAACCATAATCAGCCCCAGCATTTT	CASSANHNQPQHF
-	TRBV10-1	-	TRBJ2-7	TGCGCCAGCAGTGAGTCCCAGGGGACTCGGTTCTACGAGCAGTACTTC	CASSESQGTRFYEQYF
TRBD2	TRBV10-2	-	TRBJ2-7	TGCGCCAGCAGTGAGCCGATCCGGGGGGTCCCCTACGAGCAGTACTTC	CASSEPIRGVPYEQYF
-	TRBV29-1	-	TRBJ2-7	TGCAGCGTTGAGGAGGGTTACGAGCAGTACTTC	CSVEEGYEQYF
TRBD1	TRBV4-1	-	TRBJ1-1	TGCGCCAGCAGCCACAGGACAGGGGAGCCTTTCTTT	CASSHRTGEPFF
-	TRBV2	-	TRBJ2-4	TGTGCCAGCAGTAGACCGGAGACCAAAAACATTCAGTACTTC	CASSRPETKNIQYF
-	TRBV7-9	-	TRBJ2-1	TGTGCCAGCAGCCTGGGGGCGGGCACCTACAATGAGCAGTTCTTC	CASSLGAGTYNEQFF
-	TRBV9	-	TRBJ2-3	TGTGCCAGCAGCCTCATGACCGTAGATACGCAGTATTTT	CASSLMTVDTQYF
-	TRBV15	-	TRBJ1-1	TGTGCCACCAGCGAAAACGGTATTCAGGGCACTGAAGCTTTCTTT	CATSENGIQGTEAFF
-	TRBV5-4	-	TRBJ1-1	TGTGCCAGCAGGGTTGGGGGAGCTGAAGCTTTCTTT	CASRVGGAEAFF
TRBD2	TRBV19	-	TRBJ2-1	TGTGCCAGTAGTATTACTAGCGGCCAGTACAATGAGCAGTTCTTC	CASSITSGQYNEQFF
-	TRBV30	-	TRBJ1-2	TGTGCCTGGAGTGTAAGGAGTGGCTACACCTTC	CAWSVRSGYTF
TRBD1	TRBV4-1	-	TRBJ2-2	TGCGCCAGCAGCCAAGATGCCCGGGACAGGAGAGCCACCGGGGAGCTGTTTTTT	CASSQDARDRRATGELFF
-	TRBV27	-	TRBJ1-1	TGTGCCAGCAGTTTTGGCGGGAACACTGAAGCTTTCTTT	CASSFGGNTEAFF
TRBD2	TRBV28	-	TRBJ2-7	TGTGCCAGCAGTCCCCGGGGGGGCGTTGTCGAGCAGTACTTC	CASSPRGGVVEQYF
TRBD1	TRBV5-1	-	TRBJ1-2	TGCGCCAGCAGCGAGACAGGGGTCAATGGCTACACCTTC	CASSETGVNGYTF
-	TRBV11-2	-	TRBJ2-7	TGTGCCAGCAGCAACCCCGTTGGCGGAATATACGAGCAGTACTTC	CASSNPVGGIYEQYF
TRBD1	TRBV5-6	-	TRBJ2-7	TGTGCCAGCAGCCCAACGACAGGGTCCCGGGGCGAGCAGTACTTC	CASSPTTGSRGEQYF
-	TRBV4-1	-	TRBJ2-7	TGCGCCAGCAGCCATGGCCTTGGCTTGGGGGAGCAGTACTTC	CASSHGLGLGEQYF
-	TRBV7-6	-	TRBJ2-3	TGTGCCAGCAGCTTTAGCGGAGGGGGGATTGGGACAGATACGCAGTATTTT	CASSFSGGGIGTDTQYF
-	TRBV11-2	-	TRBJ1-2	TGTGCCAGCACGGCAGGCGGCTATGGCTACACCTTC	CASTAGGYGYTF
TRBD2	TRBV11-2	-	TRBJ2-3	TGTGCCAGCAGCTTAGCCCCCGAGGGCGGGAGGGCCGCAGATACGCAGTATTTT	CASSLAPEGGRAADTQYF
TRBD1	TRBV5-1	-	TRBJ2-7	TGCGCCAGCAGCGCCGGGACAGGGGCCTACGAGCAGTACTTC	CASSAGTGAYEQYF
-	TRBV4-1	-	TRBJ1-3	TGCGCCTCTCGGACAGTTCCTCTCTCTGGAAACACCATATATTTT	CASRTVPLSGNTIYF
-	TRBV7-9	-	TRBJ2-1	TGTGCCAGCAGCTCAGCGCTGAGCTCCTACAATGAGCAGTTCTTC	CASSSALSSYNEQFF
TRBD2	TRBV5-1	-	TRBJ2-5	TGCGCCAGCAGCTTGGCCGTTACTAGCGGGCAAGAGACCCAGTACTTC	CASSLAVTSGQETQYF